This T cell receptor beta chain was captured by sequencing in a study of OX40 agonist ivuxolimab in advanced cancers. Study in general: Head and neck, renal cell, melanoma or hepatocellular carcinoma were the cancers that dose-escalation patients had. A history of anti-PD-1, anti-PD-L1 or anti-CTLA-4 therapy was acceptable, and approximately 39% had some.

Trimming cost V 1 base and J 3 bases; bases outside gene matches: 8. Germline V gene lookup returns CDR1 MGHRA and CDR2 YSYEKL. The CDR3 contains 18 residues. Data came from immunoSEQ multiplex PCR; TCRdb stores just in-frame clones and leaves some out. The data hold 60,000 or so clones, with about 91% observed a single time. Patients were excluded for autoimmune disease history or systemic immunosuppression. The sequence derives from an adult with an advanced solid tumor such as melanoma, head and neck, liver or kidney cancer. This chain connects TRBV4-1 to TRBJ2-5; 13 positions agree with TRBD2. The material sequenced was CD4+ or CD8+ T cells sorted from blood, taken in a trial of the OX40 agonist ivuxolimab. The CDR3, as DNA: TGCGCCAGCAGCCAAGCCCCGACTAGCGGGAGGCCCAAAGAGACCCAGTACTTC. Protein sequence: CASSQAPTSGRPKETQYF.